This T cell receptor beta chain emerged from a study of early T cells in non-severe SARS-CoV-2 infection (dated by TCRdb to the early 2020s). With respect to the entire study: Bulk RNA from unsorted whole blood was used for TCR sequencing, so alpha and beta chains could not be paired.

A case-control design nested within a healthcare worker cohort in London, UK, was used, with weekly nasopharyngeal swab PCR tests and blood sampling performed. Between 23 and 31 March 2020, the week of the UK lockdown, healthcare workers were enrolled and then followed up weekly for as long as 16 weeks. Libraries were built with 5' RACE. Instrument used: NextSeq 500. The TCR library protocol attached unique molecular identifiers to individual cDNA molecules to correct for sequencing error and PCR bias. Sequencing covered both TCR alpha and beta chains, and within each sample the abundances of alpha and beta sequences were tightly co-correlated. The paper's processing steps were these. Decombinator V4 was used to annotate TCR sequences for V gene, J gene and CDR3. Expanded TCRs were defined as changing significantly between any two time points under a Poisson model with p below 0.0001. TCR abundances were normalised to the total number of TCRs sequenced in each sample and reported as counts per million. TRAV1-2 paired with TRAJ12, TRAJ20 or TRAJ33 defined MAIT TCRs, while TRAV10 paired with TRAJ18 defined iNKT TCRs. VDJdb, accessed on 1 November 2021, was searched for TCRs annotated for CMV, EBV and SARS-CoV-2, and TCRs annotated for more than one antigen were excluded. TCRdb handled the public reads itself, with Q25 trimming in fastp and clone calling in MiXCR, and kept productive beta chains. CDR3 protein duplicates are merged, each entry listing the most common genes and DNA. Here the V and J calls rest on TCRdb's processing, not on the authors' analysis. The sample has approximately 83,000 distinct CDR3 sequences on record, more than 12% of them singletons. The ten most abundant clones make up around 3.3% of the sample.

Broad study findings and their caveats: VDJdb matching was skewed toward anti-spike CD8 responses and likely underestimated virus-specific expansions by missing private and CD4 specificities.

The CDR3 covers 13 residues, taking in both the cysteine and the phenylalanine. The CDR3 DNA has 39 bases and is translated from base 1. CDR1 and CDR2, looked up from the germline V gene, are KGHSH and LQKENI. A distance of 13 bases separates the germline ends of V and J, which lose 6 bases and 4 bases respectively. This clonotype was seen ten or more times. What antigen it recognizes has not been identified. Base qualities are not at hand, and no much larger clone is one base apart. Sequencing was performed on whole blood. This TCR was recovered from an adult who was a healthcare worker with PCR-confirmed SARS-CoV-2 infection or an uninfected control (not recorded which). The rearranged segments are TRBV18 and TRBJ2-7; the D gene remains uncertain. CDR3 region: CASSLKADYEQYF. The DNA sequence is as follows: TGTGCCAGCTCCTTAAAGGCAGATTACGAGCAGTACTTC. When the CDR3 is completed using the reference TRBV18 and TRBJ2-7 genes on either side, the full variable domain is NAGVMQNPRHLVRRRGQEARLRCSPMKGHSHVYWYRQLPEEGLKFMVYLQKENIIDESGMPKERFSAEFPKEGPSILRIQQVVRGDSAAYFCASSLKADYEQYFGPGTRLTVT.